One sample yielded the 17 T cell receptor beta chains listed below, sequenced in a study of blood T cell repertoires in COVID-19. Clones were read by immunoSEQ multiplex PCR, and TCRdb kept only the in-frame ones, dropping some. The sample has roughly 280,000 clones, approximately 90% seen once. Sequencing was carried out using peripheral blood. These receptor sequences come from a woman between 45 and 65 years old who had recovered from COVID-19.

The chain employs TRBV7-6 and TRBJ1-3; TRBD1 is a possible D gene (6 bases). V was shortened by 1 base and J by 2 bases, with 15 bases between the two germline ends. The CDR3 has 17 residues. Per the germline V gene, CDR1 is SGHVS and CDR2 is FNYEAQ. The CDR3, as DNA: TGTGCCAGCAGCTTAGGGCCACAGGGTTTGCCTGGAAACACCATATATTTT. It encodes CASSLGPQGLPGNTIYF.

The genes are TRBV27 and TRBJ2-7, with 9 positions matching TRBD2. V lost 4 bases and J lost 1; bases outside the gene matches: 8. Germline V CDR1 and CDR2: MNHEY, SMNVEV (reference sequence). This CDR3 has 16 amino acids. The CDR3 loop reads CASSSPGLASSYEQYF. DNA of the CDR3: TGTGCCAGCAGTTCGCCCGGACTAGCGAGTTCCTACGAGCAGTACTTC.

CDR3 nucleotide sequence: TGTGCCTGGAGTACGACAGGGGGCTGGAACGAGCAGTACTTC. Protein sequence: CAWSTTGGWNEQYF. This chain joins TRBV30 and TRBJ2-7; 10 nucleotides line up with TRBD1. The CDR3 consists of 14 residues. V trimming: 2 bases; J trimming: 5 bases; junction bases outside the gene matches: 6. Germline V CDR1 and CDR2: GTSNPN, SVGIG (reference sequence).

This chain joins TRBV24-1 and TRBJ1-2, with 9 bases that match TRBD1. CDR3 length equals 18 residues. V lost 2 bases, J lost 0 bases, and 9 bases stayed unmatched. Per germline, CDR1 KGHDR and CDR2 SFDVKD. The CDR3 bases are TGTGCCACCAGTGATTGGTCTCCCGGACAGGGGACTAACTATGGCTACACCTTC. This codes for CATSDWSPGQGTNYGYTF.

This clone was picked up a small number of times. CDR3 amino acids: CASSFTGTRSLGGYTF. DNA of the CDR3: TGTGCCAGCAGCTTTACAGGGACACGAAGCCTAGGTGGCTACACCTTC. This rearrangement joins TRBV5-4 to TRBJ1-2; possible D gene TRBD1, 6 bases. This CDR3 is 16 amino acids long. V shed 2 bases and J shed 7 bases, with 21 bases lying between them. Germline V CDR1 and CDR2: SGHNT, YYREEE (reference sequence).

The J gene is TRBJ2-3, the V gene TRBV19; 10 nucleotides agree with TRBD1. CDR1 LNHDA and CDR2 SQIVND come from the germline V gene (reference sequence). V lost 4 bases to trimming and J lost 1 base; unmatched junction nucleotides: 5. This CDR3 comprises 16 residues. The CDR3 spells CASSTQGQGRTDTQYF. In DNA form, the CDR3 reads TGTGCCAGTAGTACCCAGGGACAGGGGCGCACAGATACGCAGTATTTT. The entire variable domain, with the rest obtained from reference TRBV19 and TRBJ2-3, is as follows: DGGITQSPKYLFRKEGQNVTLSCEQNLNHDAMYWYRQDPGQGLRLIYYSQIVNDFQKGDIAEGYSVSREKKESFPLTVTSAQKNPTAFYLCASSTQGQGRTDTQYFGPGTRLTVL.

The V call is TRBV29-1, the J call TRBJ2-5, with a tentative D call TRBD1 (5 bases). This CDR3 has 15 amino acids. Germline CDR1 is SQVTM and CDR2 is ANQGSEA. The germline V and J ends were trimmed by 4 bases and 5 bases, with 20 bases remaining between them. The chain's CDR3 is CSVAGRAGRGETQYF. In nucleotides, the CDR3 is TGCAGCGTTGCCGGTCGGGCAGGGCGTGGGGAGACCCAGTACTTC. Based on the CDR3 plus reference TRBV29-1 and TRBJ2-5, the full variable domain is SAVISQKPSRDICQRGTSLTIQCQVDSQVTMMFWYRQQPGQSLTLIATANQGSEATYESGFVIDKFPISRPNLTFSTLTVSNMSPEDSSIYLCSVAGRAGRGETQYFGPGTRLLVL.

The chain employs TRBV7-3 and TRBJ2-1; 9 bases map to TRBD1. The length of the CDR3 is 17 residues. Germline V gene sequence: CDR1 SGHTA, CDR2 FQGTGA. Trimming took 2 bases from V and 2 from J; bases not matched to a gene: 7. CDR3 residues: CASSLVLGTGPYNEQFF. The CDR3 nucleotides read TGTGCCAGCAGCTTAGTCTTGGGGACAGGGCCCTACAATGAGCAGTTCTTC.

The chain joins TRBV6-6 to TRBJ1-1, with D possibly matching TRBD1 (6 bases). V was cut by 3 bases and J by 10 bases, with 15 bases left in between. The CDR3 extends over 13 amino acids. Germline lookup yields CDR1 MNHNY and CDR2 SVGAGI (reference sequence). This CDR3 is CASSYLTGQPAFF. The CDR3 DNA reads as TGTGCCAGCAGTTATTTAACAGGGCAACCAGCTTTCTTT.

The chain combines TRBV4-1 with TRBJ1-1, with D perhaps matching TRBD1 (6 bases). The CDR3 covers 19 residues. With 8 bases removed from V and 6 bases from J, the gap between germline ends came to 34 bases. Germline V lookup: CDR1 MGHRA, CDR2 YSYEKL. CDR3 loop: CASHSNTGTQEKSSSEAFF. CDR3 coding DNA: TGCGCCAGCCATTCGAACACCGGGACACAGGAAAAGTCCTCCTCTGAAGCTTTCTTT.

V is TRBV2 and J is TRBJ1-1, with D possibly TRBD1 on 5 matching bases. CDR3 length equals 14 residues. V was trimmed by 0 bases and J by 14 bases, leaving 19 bases between them. CDR1 is SNHLY, CDR2 FYNNEI, per germline. Here the CDR3 DNA reads TGTGCCAGCAGTGAAGCTTCCCGGGGGGGTTCCCCATTCTTT. Translating it yields CASSEASRGGSPFF. The full variable domain, its missing parts supplied by reference TRBV2 and TRBJ1-1, is EPEVTQTPSHQVTQMGQEVILRCVPISNHLYFYWYRQILGQKVEFLVSFYNNEISEKSEIFDDQFSVERPDGSNFTLKIRSTKLEDSAMYFCASSEASRGGSPFFGQGTRLTVV.

J is TRBJ2-3 and V is TRBV6-2 or TRBV6-3; 10 positions match TRBD2. CDR1 is MNHEY, CDR2 SVGEGT, per germline. This CDR3 contains 16 residues. J gave up 3 bases and V 5 bases, and 8 bases lay outside the gene matches. CDR3 sequence: CASSTGTSVETDTQYF. DNA of the CDR3: TGTGCCAGCAGTACGGGGACTAGCGTGGAGACAGATACGCAGTATTTT.

The genes are TRBV5-1 and TRBJ1-1, with 7 bases aligning to TRBD1. The CDR3 has 15 residues. Germline-derived CDR1 and CDR2 are SGHRS and YFSETQ. The junction had 8 bases not matched to a gene; V was cut back by 5 bases and J by 1 base. The CDR3 here is CASRENRGTNTEAFF. In nucleotides, the CDR3 is TGCGCCAGCAGAGAGAACAGGGGAACGAACACTGAAGCTTTCTTT.

A few counts support this clone. The J gene is TRBJ1-6, the V gene TRBV6-1; 7 nucleotides align to TRBD1. Per the germline V gene, CDR1 is MNHNS and CDR2 is SASEGT. Germline trimming cut 3 bases from V and 9 bases from J; bases unmatched to any gene: 11. The CDR3 totals 16 residues. In nucleotides, the CDR3 is TGTGCCAGCAGTGACCTGACAGGGCTTCGAAGTTCACCCCTCCACTTT. This encodes CASSDLTGLRSSPLHF.

The V call is TRBV3-1 (or the pseudogene TRBV3-2), the J call TRBJ1-5; D not certain. V lost 0 bases to trimming and J lost 2 bases, with 8 bases between them. Germline V gene data show CDR1 as LGHDT and CDR2 as YNNKEL (reference sequence). The CDR3 spans 15 residues. The CDR3 spells CASSQDSTGNQPQHF. The CDR3, as DNA: TGTGCCAGCAGCCAAGATTCAACAGGCAATCAGCCCCAGCATTTT.

The chain links TRBV5-1 to TRBJ2-1; TRBD2 matches at 7 bases. The germline V gene has CDR1 SGHRS and CDR2 YFSETQ. Losses at the gene ends were 3 bases for V and 2 bases for J; bases not matched to a gene: 5. CDR3 length equals 15 residues. CDR3 loop: CASSYPSGTYNEQFF. The CDR3 coding sequence is TGCGCCAGCAGCTACCCTAGCGGTACCTACAATGAGCAGTTCTTC.

The CDR3 spells CATSDSDRPYGYTF. Written as DNA, the CDR3 is TGTGCCACCAGTGACTCCGACAGACCCTATGGCTACACCTTC. The V gene is TRBV24-1, the J gene TRBJ1-2; the D gene is possibly TRBD1 (5 bases). This CDR3 spans 14 amino acids. The V gene lost 4 bases and the J gene lost 4 bases, with 12 bases spanning the gap. The V gene's germline CDR1 is KGHDR and CDR2 SFDVKD.